Detailed here is one TCR beta chain. Its antigen is currently unknown. Time point given: persistent/refractory GD, antithyroid drugs over 5 years with positive TRAb. Scientists built the TCR library using RNA that was extracted from PBMCs. It was American Thyroid Association guidelines that determined Graves' disease diagnosis. Into tubes containing EDTA, approximately 9 milliliters of peripheral blood were drawn. This CDR3 is 15 amino acids long. V dropped 1 base and J dropped 5 bases, with 14 bases sitting between them. CDR1 is LGHDT, CDR2 YNNKEL, per germline (reference sequence). Assembly of TCR beta libraries relied on iRepertoire HTBI primers together with Arm-PCR of CDR3 regions. Each CDR3 protein is one row after TCRdb ran MiXCR on the multiplex PCR reads. The sample has roughly 300,000 distinct CDR3 sequences, more than 20% seen once; the top ten hold around 50%. The data are from a study of regulatory T cells in long-lasting Graves disease. The wider study: Those with persistent Graves' disease had received antithyroid drugs for over 5 years with positive TSH receptor antibodies.

The study, taken as a whole, reports: For persistent Graves' patients, TCR diversity was lower than for newly diagnosed ones.

The chain combines TRBV3-1 with TRBJ2-5; perhaps TRBD2 as D (5 bases). The material was peripheral blood mononuclear cells (PBMCs), obtained when the disease was refractory, from a patient treated with antithyroid drugs. The sequence was obtained from a female donor with Graves disease. The CDR3 region is CASSQALGVRETQYF. CDR3 bases: TGTGCCAGCAGCCAAGCACTAGGAGTACGCGAGACCCAGTACTTC.